This T cell receptor beta chain was retrieved from a study of CD8+ T cells in alopecia areata (dated by TCRdb to 2017 to 2018). Background for the entire study: The treated patients took part in an open-label pilot trial in which moderate-to-severe alopecia areata was treated with oral tofacitinib at 5 to 10 mg twice daily. Patients stayed on tofacitinib for 6 to 18 months and then had 6 months of follow-up off drug so that delayed response and recurrence could be assessed. To study T cell clonal expansion in alopecia areata, the researchers applied high-throughput TCRbeta sequencing to both the C3H/HeJ mouse model and human patients. On the human side, TCRbeta sequencing was run on scalp tissue and on sorted CD4+ and CD8+ peripheral blood T cells from healthy controls and from alopecia areata patients with either patchy or totalis/universalis disease. Tofacitinib-treated patients had biopsies at baseline and at 4 and 24 weeks of treatment, with a later scalp biopsy in several patients. Clonality in the scalp was compared among normal scalp (n=4), patchy alopecia areata scalp (n=8), and alopecia totalis/universalis scalp (n=8). RNA was extracted with the PAXgene miRNA kit for fixed scalp, the miRNeasy kit for PBMCs, and the RNeasy kit for mouse skin. TCRbeta CDR3 regions were amplified by immunoSEQ multiplex PCR with 35 Vbeta forward and 13 Jbeta reverse primers.

The method was the immunoSEQ multiplex PCR assay. To provide template for TCR sequencing, every sample had RNA extracted and reverse transcribed into cDNA. SuperScript III was used to make first-strand cDNA, primed with a 2:1 mix of oligo-dT and random hexamers. A synthetic immune receptor repertoire was used to gauge amplification bias, and whatever bias remained was removed computationally. In the original analysis: After raw reads were preprocessed to remove errors, the CDR3 was defined following IMGT conventions as running from the conserved cysteine to phenylalanine. Clonality was computed by normalizing Shannon entropy by log2 of the number of productive unique TCRs and subtracting the result from 1. Whether each scalp clone was CD4 or CD8 was inferred by checking scalp TCRbeta sequences against the CD4 and CD8 repertoires from sorted blood. TCRdb retrieved this table from immuneACCESS and kept in-frame rearrangements only. Not all clones are present; in checked studies, unresolved V genes account for under half, and no reason is known for the remainder. V, J and clone size are those of that table, while D and trimming were read from the DNA. Across this sample there are 150,000 to 200,000 clones, with 59% seen only once. Around 15% of the sample comes from the top ten.

On the study overall, not on this receptor specifically: Unlike mouse skin, where gammadelta T cells dominate, normal human skin contains resident alphabeta T cells that get sequenced too, which complicates analysis of the scalp TCR repertoire. Lesional scalp, especially in alopecia totalis/universalis, showed higher clonality and more expanded CD8+ clones than normal scalp, suggesting antigenic drive. Compared with mice, TCR sequences shared between patients were less clear, possibly partly because of HLA diversity across the patient population.

Details on this clone: Its recognized antigen is unknown. No much larger clone is present one base from it, and per-base qualities are unavailable.

What this sample's time point label stands for: baseline before oral tofacitinib. Peripheral blood and lesional scalp punch biopsies were obtained from patients with alopecia areata. PBMCs were separated by density centrifugation and stained for CD3, CD4 and CD8, after which CD4+ and CD8+ T cells were sorted on a FACSAria. Reading from cysteine to phenylalanine, the CDR3 counts 14 amino acids. CDR3 DNA is the only sequence kept; it has 42 bases, read in frame from the first base. The CDR1 and CDR2 encoded by the germline V gene (reference sequence) are GTSNPN and SVGIG. A distance of 10 bases separates the germline ends of V and J, which lose 2 bases and 0 bases respectively.

This TCR came from a human donor with alopecia areata. The rearranged segments are TRBV30 and TRBJ1-2; a tentative D call is TRBD1 (6 bases match). The sample consisted of CD4+ T cells sorted from blood, taken at week 0. DNA sequence: TGTGCCTGGAGTACTAAGGGGGCTAACTATGGCTACACCTTC. It codes for CAWSTKGANYGYTF.